This T cell receptor (beta chain) came from a study of T-cell memory formation after mild COVID-19. Study-level findings and limits: There were some responding clones in pre-infection memory, which suggested that cross-reactive memory had joined. From day 15 to 85, contracting clones were balanced between CD4 and CD8, whereas later expanders leaned toward CD4+.

With V trimmed by 4 bases and J by 1 base, 6 bases remained unmatched. This CDR3 has 15 residues. In germline, CDR1 is MGHRA, CDR2 YSYEKL. TCRdb ran MiXCR on the 5' RACE reads and lists one entry per CDR3 protein. The sample lists nearly 350,000 distinct CDR3 sequences; over 10% were seen once. Remarks on this clonotype: As yet, its antigen is unknown.

Sequencing used PBMCs or a T cell subset sorted from them (not recorded which). The chain combines TRBV4-1 with TRBJ2-5; 7 nucleotides line up with TRBD2. The TCR sequence derives from a man aged 18 to 29 who had mild COVID-19 (a few samples of this study predate the infection). Cell type and time point are not known. For the CDR3, the DNA is TGCGCCAGCAGCCCCCACGGGACTATCCAAGAGACCCAGTACTTC. Amino acids: CASSPHGTIQETQYF.